The 26 T cell receptor beta chains given below trace back to one sample, sequenced in a study of OX40 agonist ivuxolimab in advanced cancers. Clones were read by immunoSEQ multiplex PCR, and TCRdb kept only the in-frame ones, dropping some. The sample lists around 29,000 clones; around 86% were seen once. The source was CD4+ or CD8+ T cells sorted from blood, collected in a trial of the OX40 agonist ivuxolimab. These receptors were collected from an adult with an advanced solid tumor such as melanoma, head and neck, liver or kidney cancer.

The chain employs TRBV11-1 and TRBJ1-1, with a tentative D call TRBD1 (5 bases). Per the germline V gene, CDR1 is SGHAT and CDR2 is FQDESV (reference sequence). The CDR3 is made up of 17 amino acids. The V end lost 3 bases, the J end lost 3 bases, and 20 bases lay between the germline ends. The CDR3 protein is CASSFNRDPGEDTEAFF. For the CDR3, the DNA is TGTGCCAGCAGCTTCAACCGGGACCCAGGTGAGGACACTGAAGCTTTCTTT.

Only one count was recorded for this clone. The chain is built from TRBV20-1 and TRBJ1-2, with unresolved D. Deletions cut 3 bases from V and 4 bases from J, with 6 bases between. Germline V CDR1 and CDR2: DFQATT, SNEGSKA (reference sequence). This CDR3 has 11 amino acids. The CDR3: CSASGSYGYTF. DNA for the CDR3: TGCAGTGCTAGCGGCAGCTATGGCTACACCTTC.

The gene calls are TRBV14 and TRBJ2-5; a weak D match, TRBD1 (6 bases). This CDR3 has 14 residues. Germline CDR1 SGHDN, CDR2 FVKESK. Trimming shortened V by 5 bases and J by 5 bases, and 15 bases separated the two germline ends. The DNA for the CDR3 is TGTGCCAGCAGCAAGCAGGGTGGGGGCGAGACCCAGTACTTC. Encoded protein: CASSKQGGGETQYF. The complete variable domain, with remaining parts taken from reference TRBV14 and TRBJ2-5, reads EAGVTQFPSHSVIEKGQTVTLRCDPISGHDNLYWYRRVMGKEIKFLLHFVKESKQDESGMPNNRFLAERTGGTYSTLKVQPAELEDSGVYFCASSKQGGGETQYFGPGTRLLVL.

The chain joins TRBV5-6 to TRBJ1-3, with no clear D. There are 16 residues in the CDR3. CDR1 is SGHDT and CDR2 is YYEEEE in the germline V gene. V lost 5 bases, J lost 2 bases, and 17 bases lay in between. The CDR3 DNA sequence: TGTGCCAGCAGTTTGCTAGAGGGAGTGACTGGAAACACCATATATTTT. This encodes CASSLLEGVTGNTIYF.

This clone was counted once. J is TRBJ1-5 and V is TRBV6-1, with 10 bases lining up with TRBD1. The CDR3 extends over 14 amino acids. After removal of 6 bases from V and 7 bases from J, the junction contained 6 bases not matched to a gene. CDR1 and CDR2 from the germline V gene are MNHNS and SASEGT. The CDR3 sequence is CASRMRTGGQPQHF. The CDR3 region has the DNA TGTGCCAGCAGGATGAGGACAGGGGGGCAGCCCCAGCATTTT.

The chain couples TRBV5-1 to TRBJ2-1, with a tentative D call TRBD2 (6 bases). Trimming pared 0 bases from V and 7 bases from J, leaving 17 bases between. The CDR3 consists of 16 residues. The germline V gene has CDR1 SGHRS and CDR2 YFSETQ. Here the CDR3 DNA reads TGCGCCAGCAGCTTGGCGGAGGGAGGCCGAATGAATGAGCAGTTCTTC. Its protein is CASSLAEGGRMNEQFF.

The CDR3 sequence: CASSDWTLISGNTIYF. In nucleotides, the CDR3 is TGTGCCAGCAGTGACTGGACGTTGATCTCTGGAAACACCATATATTTT. This rearrangement joins TRBV25-1 to TRBJ1-3; D is ambiguous. V was clipped by 3 bases and J by 0 bases, with 12 bases between them. CDR1 is MGHDK and CDR2 is SYGVNS in the germline V gene. This CDR3 region has 16 residues.

The V call is TRBV4-1, the J call TRBJ1-2; D not certain. CDR1 and CDR2 (germline): MGHRA, YSYEKL. The CDR3 consists of 17 residues. Trimming removed 1 base from V and 0 bases from J, with 15 bases in between. The CDR3 protein is CASSQVPDLSSNYGYTF. The CDR3 nucleotides are TGCGCCAGCAGCCAAGTTCCCGACTTATCCTCTAACTATGGCTACACCTTC.

The chain recombines TRBV10-2 with TRBJ1-2; tentative D call: TRBD1 (5 bases). The CDR3 is 14 residues long. Looked up from germline, CDR1 is WSHSY and CDR2 is SAAADI. Trimming stripped 3 bases from V and 3 bases from J, with 11 bases between. The CDR3 bases are TGCGCCAGCAGTGAACAAAGCAGGGACTATGGCTACACCTTC. It translates to CASSEQSRDYGYTF.

This chain links TRBV19 with TRBJ2-2; 8 nucleotides agree with TRBD1. V dropped 6 bases and J dropped 6; count of bases not matched to a gene: 9. CDR1 and CDR2 from the germline V gene are LNHDA and SQIVND (reference sequence). This CDR3 spans 15 amino acids. The CDR3 bases are TGTGCCAGTAGGGCGGACAGGGAATTCCCCGGGGAGCTGTTTTTT. Protein: CASRADREFPGELFF.

J is TRBJ1-3 and V is TRBV4-1, with no clear D. There are 15 residues in the CDR3. V was trimmed by 0 bases and J by 4 bases, leaving 10 bases between them. Germline assignment: CDR1 MGHRA and CDR2 YSYEKL. The CDR3 sequence is CASSQDRGAGNTIYF. Here the CDR3 DNA reads TGCGCCAGCAGCCAAGATCGGGGTGCCGGAAACACCATATATTTT.

The genes are TRBV29-1 and TRBJ2-6; the D gene is possibly TRBD2 (7 bases). V lost 7 bases to trimming and J lost 4 bases, with 14 bases between them. Germline CDR1 reads SQVTM; CDR2 reads ANQGSEA. This CDR3 is 14 amino acids long. The CDR3 loop reads CSGKGGDGANVLTF. For the CDR3, the DNA is TGCAGCGGCAAGGGGGGGGACGGGGCCAACGTCCTGACTTTC.

This chain links TRBV27 with TRBJ2-5, with 7 nucleotides matching TRBD1. With V trimmed by 5 bases and J by 3 bases, 6 bases remained unmatched. The CDR3 length is 14 residues. Per germline, CDR1 MNHEY and CDR2 SMNVEV (reference sequence). The CDR3 DNA reads as TGTGCCAGCAGTAGAACCGGGACAGAAGAGACCCAGTACTTC. Residues: CASSRTGTEETQYF.

The chain joins TRBV6-1 to TRBJ2-1, with TRBD2 as a possible D gene (6 bases). V was shortened by 6 bases and J by 4 bases, with 16 bases between the two germline ends. Germline V gene data show CDR1 as MNHNS and CDR2 as SASEGT. The CDR3 is 15 residues long. CDR3 sequence (DNA): TGTGCCAGCAGGGGAAGGACTGGGGGGTACAATGAGCAGTTCTTC. This translates into CASRGRTGGYNEQFF.

This CDR3 reads CASSHWTSGGDNEQFF. The CDR3 bases are TGTGCCAGCAGTCACTGGACTAGCGGGGGGGACAATGAGCAGTTCTTC. The chain carries TRBV27 and TRBJ2-1, with 15 bases matching TRBD2. The germline V gene has CDR1 MNHEY and CDR2 SMNVEV (reference sequence). The CDR3 loop spans 16 amino acids. The V segment lost 5 bases and the J segment 5 bases; nucleotides outside the gene matches: 4.

J is TRBJ2-7 and V is TRBV6-5; TRBD1 aligns across 8 bases. The CDR3 runs 13 residues. Looked up from germline, CDR1 is MNHEY and CDR2 is SVGAGI. V lost 7 bases, J lost 2 bases, and 4 bases stayed unmatched. The CDR3, as DNA: TGTGCCAGCATCGAGACAGGGGCCTACGAGCAGTACTTC. Amino acids: CASIETGAYEQYF.

This chain links TRBV27 with TRBJ1-4, with a possible D match to TRBD1 (5 bases). The CDR3 loop spans 14 amino acids. The V gene's germline CDR1 is MNHEY and CDR2 SMNVEV (reference sequence). V was shortened by 11 bases and J by 8 bases, with 21 bases between the two germline ends. The CDR3 reads CAAGGGQLNEKLFF. The CDR3 coding sequence is TGTGCCGCGGGGGGTGGGCAGCTGAACGAAAAACTGTTTTTT.

This chain connects TRBV13 to TRBJ2-5, with D uncertain. The CDR3 consists of 16 residues. Trimming shortened V by 1 base and J by 3 bases, and 15 bases separated the two germline ends. The germline CDR1 and CDR2 sequences are PRHDT and FYEKMQ (reference sequence). The CDR3 DNA reads TGTGCCAGCAGCTTAGAGGCCAGCATCTATGAAGAGACCCAGTACTTC. This translates into CASSLEASIYEETQYF.

This clone appeared once. The V and J genes are TRBV27 and TRBJ1-1; D is undetermined. The CDR3 totals 14 residues. V was clipped by 4 bases and J by 2 bases, with 11 bases between them. Germline V gives CDR1 MNHEY, CDR2 SMNVEV (reference sequence). CDR3 in DNA: TGTGCCAGCAGTTCCATCGGGTTTAACACTGAAGCTTTCTTT. It is translated as CASSSIGFNTEAFF.

The chain joins TRBV19 to TRBJ1-1; TRBD1 matches 9 bases. The length of the CDR3 is 15 residues. Germline V lookup: CDR1 LNHDA, CDR2 SQIVND (reference sequence). The V segment lost 6 bases and the J segment 4 bases; nucleotides outside the gene matches: 9. CDR3 in amino acids: CASRFLQGAATEAFF. CDR3 coding DNA: TGTGCCAGTAGATTCTTACAGGGGGCGGCCACTGAAGCTTTCTTT.

V is TRBV6-5 and J is TRBJ1-1; D possibly corresponds to TRBD1 (6 bases). Germline lookup yields CDR1 MNHEY and CDR2 SVGAGI. This CDR3 has 15 residues. V was trimmed by 9 bases and J by 2 bases, leaving 19 bases between them. Written as DNA, the CDR3 is TGTGCCAGTAGGGTGGTCTTACAGGGCAACACTGAAGCTTTCTTT. Protein product: CASRVVLQGNTEAFF.

The J gene is TRBJ1-6, the V gene TRBV5-6; TRBD1 might be the D (5 bases). Between the trimmed V and J ends, which lost 0 bases and 6 bases, there was a span of 10 bases. This CDR3 region has 15 residues. Germline lookup yields CDR1 SGHDT and CDR2 YYEEEE. Here the CDR3 DNA reads TGTGCCAGCAGCTTGGGTGCTCAGGGTAATTCACCCCTCCACTTT. As protein: CASSLGAQGNSPLHF.

This chain connects TRBV27 to TRBJ1-5; 9 bases fit TRBD1. V lost 5 bases to trimming and J lost 7 bases; unmatched junction nucleotides: 15. Germline CDR1 reads MNHEY; CDR2 reads SMNVEV (reference sequence). The CDR3 covers 17 residues. CDR3 amino acids: CASSPLREQGADQPQHF. Written as DNA, the CDR3 is TGTGCCAGCAGTCCCTTGCGAGAACAGGGGGCAGACCAGCCCCAGCATTTT.

The rearrangement joins TRBV7-6 to TRBJ2-7; possibly TRBD1 or TRBD2 for D (5 bases each). The CDR3 covers 16 residues. The germline V gene encodes CDR1 SGHVS and CDR2 FNYEAQ. The germline V and J ends were trimmed by 3 bases and 4 bases, with 19 bases remaining between them. In DNA, the CDR3 is TGTGCCAGCAGCTTCCTAACGGGGCAGAATCGGTACGAGCAGTACTTC. Protein product: CASSFLTGQNRYEQYF.

This clone is a singleton in its sample. This chain links TRBV10-1 with TRBJ2-2; tentative D call: TRBD2 (6 bases). CDR1 and CDR2 from the germline V gene are WNHNN and SYGVQD (reference sequence). V was cut by 3 bases and J by 2 bases, with 10 bases left in between. This CDR3 is built from 15 residues. The CDR3 coding sequence is TGCGCCAGCAGTGACTCGGGGGACAACACCGGGGAGCTGTTTTTT. Translated, it gives CASSDSGDNTGELFF.

This chain connects TRBV25-1 to TRBJ1-2; D gene ambiguous. This CDR3 contains 14 residues. The ends were cut back, 8 bases at V and 3 bases at J, with 16 bases in the middle. Germline V gene lookup returns CDR1 MGHDK and CDR2 SYGVNS. The CDR3 bases are TGTGCCAGCCTAGACCGATCTAACGACTATGGCTACACCTTC. Its translation is CASLDRSNDYGYTF.